This T cell receptor (beta chain) emerged from a study of T cell responses to AZD1222 COVID-19 vaccine (dated by TCRdb to the early 2020s). With respect to the entire study: AZD1222 recipients given second doses at about 4 weeks or at about 12 weeks were pooled, since spike-specific TCR depth and breadth were not found to differ between the two schedules. A total of about 240 trial participants underwent TCR sequencing, of whom 207 received two doses of AZD1222 and about 26 received two doses of the MenACWY control vaccine. Trial participants were enrolled by age into 18-55, 56-69 and 70-plus year subgroups, with about 150, 27 and 61 TCR-sequenced participants respectively. Beyond this particular receptor, the publication reports: Conclusions about previously exposed vaccinees are limited because only six or seven AZD1222 recipients were SARS-CoV-2 seropositive at baseline. Because no day 14 peak-response samples were available, repertoires were characterized only after the peak T cell response. The vaccine-associated CD4 TCRs covered the entire spike protein, and the dominant responses fell in regions 160-218 and 743-854. Spike-specific TCR breadth and depth rose significantly after two AZD1222 doses compared with day 0 and with MenACWY recipients. Nearly half of unique spike-specific TCRs reportedly recognized epitopes outside regions mutated in the B.1.351 and B.1.1.7 variants. Most participants were white British and females outnumbered males, and the authors suggested that clonal diversity may have been underestimated. The 56-69-year group was small, and its depth increase did not reach significance, likely because of low power.

As regards this clone: Its antigen remains undetermined. Base qualities were left out, and no much larger clone turns up one base away.

The CDR3 regions of human TCRbeta chains were analyzed by immunosequencing. As for the original processing: Repertoire TCRs were checked for matches against a reference library of SARS-CoV-2-specific TCRs that had been generated using the MIRA antigen-specificity platform. Breadth was defined as the fraction of unique TCRs that were SARS-CoV-2-associated, and depth was defined as the fraction of total T cells that were SARS-CoV-2-associated. Each spike-specific TCR was assigned to its reactive spike region and to a CD4 or CD8 class using the MIRA data. Log10-transformed breadth and depth values were compared by one-way ANOVA with Sidak's multiple comparisons tests. TCRdb provides this immuneACCESS table in a form limited to in-frame rearrangements. Some clones are lacking; in checked studies, under half of them reflect an unresolved V gene, and why the rest are absent is not known. That table supplies the V and J calls and clone size; D and trimming were determined from the DNA. The sample table holds roughly 66,000 clones, of which about four fifths were seen once. Jointly, the top ten make up around 5% of the sample.

In light of the paper, this sample's time point label describes: baseline before first vaccination. Samples from vaccinated people were obtained from the UK trials COV001 and COV002, which included a single-blind randomized controlled phase 2/3 trial of AZD1222 (ChAdOx1 nCoV-19) in healthy adults. Trial participant PBMC samples were collected at day 0 and day 28 after the second dose for TCRbeta chain sequencing. The specimen was peripheral blood, collected on day 0 of AZD1222 vaccination. The sequence came from an adult in good health.

CDR3 region: CASSLDRLASNTGELFF. The sequenced DNA is TGTGCCAGCAGCTTAGACCGACTAGCCTCGAACACCGGGGAGCTGTTTTTT. The V gene is TRBV11-3 and the J gene is TRBJ2-2; TRBD2 agrees with 7 junctional bases. From the cysteine through the phenylalanine, the CDR3 covers 17 amino acids. The retained sequence is limited to the CDR3, 51 bases, with the frame set at the first base. From a lookup of the germline V gene, CDR1 and CDR2 are SGHNT and YENEEA. Trimming takes 0 bases off V and 0 bases off J; junction bases not matched to a gene: 4.